The entry that follows covers one TCR beta chain sequence. J lost 0 bases, V lost 4 bases, and 2 bases had no gene match. The CDR3 is 15 residues long. Germline V lookup: CDR1 MRHNA, CDR2 SNTAGT. These data are taken from a study of blood T cell repertoires in COVID-19. Study overall: Sites in the United States, Italy and Spain provided acute and convalescent COVID-19 samples. Sources were T cells, B-cell-depleted T cells, or PBMCs; the material itself was cDNA or gDNA.

Original processing methods: Amplification with reference gene primers provided the estimates of nucleated cell counts. Sequencing used immunoSEQ multiplex PCR; TCRdb keeps in-frame clones, though not all of them. V and J calls and clone size are those listed in that table; D and trimming were worked out from the DNA. The profile shows 180,000 or so clones, around 86% of them singletons. The source is a man between 60 and 75 years old with acute or convalescent COVID-19. Sequenced input: peripheral blood. The rearrangement links TRBV6-4 to TRBJ2-1, with 8 bases aligning to TRBD2. The CDR3 loop is CASSGSGSSYNEQFF. CDR3 sequence (DNA): TGTGCCAGCAGTGGGAGCGGGAGCTCCTACAATGAGCAGTTCTTC.